These 19 T cell receptor beta chains share one sample of origin, sequenced in a study of shared clonotypes between healthy human individuals. The protocol was immunoSEQ multiplex PCR, while the TCRdb copy is restricted to in-frame clones and leaves out a portion. The sample records approximately 1,000,000 clones, 70% to 85% being singletons. Material for sequencing was memory CD4+ T cells from PBMCs. Described subset: CD45RA-negative fraction. The receptors come from a man younger than 35 in good health. Some clones in this sample may be carry-over from other donors' samples.

About this clone: This sample also contains other DNA sequences that code for the same CDR3. The chain employs TRBV4-2 and TRBJ2-7; D is uncertain. CDR3 length equals 12 residues. Trimming pared 0 bases from V and 3 bases from J, leaving 3 bases between. Germline-derived CDR1 and CDR2 are LGHNA and YNFKEQ. CDR3 DNA sequence: TGTGCCAGCAGCCAAGAGGGCTACGAGCAGTACTTC. Translated, it gives CASSQEGYEQYF.

V and J are TRBV14 and TRBJ2-1, with 7 bases identical to TRBD2. The CDR3 is 16 amino acids. Germline CDR1 is SGHDN and CDR2 is FVKESK. Losses at the gene ends were 4 bases for V and 9 bases for J; bases not matched to a gene: 15. The CDR3 DNA reads TGTGCCAGCAGCCGAAGAACCGGGACTAACAACCCTGAGCAGTTCTTC. Protein product: CASSRRTGTNNPEQFF.

The chain combines TRBV20-1 with TRBJ2-7; no firm D call. Trimming took off 4 bases at V and 7 bases at J, with 8 bases between the two ends. The CDR3 totals 10 residues. Germline CDR1 DFQATT, CDR2 SNEGSKA (reference sequence). CDR3 coding DNA: TGCAGTGCTACCAGAAGTGAGCAGTACTTC. This encodes CSATRSEQYF.

The chain employs TRBV5-1 and TRBJ2-3; D is unresolved. Germline-derived CDR1 and CDR2 are SGHRS and YFSETQ. This CDR3 has 15 residues. Trimming removed 3 bases at V and 4 bases at J, with 15 bases between. This chain's CDR3 is CASSSGKATADTQYF. In DNA, the CDR3 is TGCGCCAGCAGCTCCGGAAAAGCAACCGCAGATACGCAGTATTTT. Looking up the rest from reference TRBV5-1 and TRBJ2-3 gives the full variable domain: KAGVTQTPRYLIKTRGQQVTLSCSPISGHRSVSWYQQTPGQGLQFLFEYFSETQRNKGNFPGRFSGRQFSNSRSEMNVSTLELGDSALYLCASSSGKATADTQYFGPGTRLTVL.

This clone was observed a few times. The gene calls are TRBV9 and TRBJ2-2, with 9 bases identical to TRBD1. Trimming removed 4 bases from V and 7 bases from J; junction bases left unmatched: 5. Per the germline V gene, CDR1 is SGDLS and CDR2 is YYNGEE. The CDR3 has 14 amino acids. CDR3 region: CASSLGQGVGELFF. The CDR3 bases are TGTGCCAGCAGCTTGGGACAGGGAGTCGGGGAGCTGTTTTTT.

The rearrangement links TRBV5-4 to TRBJ2-5; TRBD2 is a possible D gene (5 bases). The ends were cut back, 1 base at V and 1 base at J, with 8 bases in the middle. CDR1 and CDR2 (germline): SGHNT, YYREEE (reference sequence). This CDR3 is built from 14 residues. The CDR3 DNA sequence: TGTGCCAGCAGCTTGCCGAGGGCCCAAGAGACCCAGTACTTC. It specifies CASSLPRAQETQYF.

This chain connects TRBV28 to TRBJ1-2; D remains ambiguous. The CDR3 loop spans 13 amino acids. Germline V gene lookup returns CDR1 MDHEN and CDR2 SYDVKM. V was trimmed by 6 bases and J by 3 bases, leaving 11 bases between them. The CDR3 loop is CASSVGYDYGYTF. CDR3 nucleotide sequence: TGTGCCAGCAGCGTGGGGTACGACTATGGCTACACCTTC.

This clone is a singleton in its sample. The V call is TRBV10-3, the J call TRBJ2-3; perhaps D is TRBD1 or TRBD2 (5 bases each). CDR1 is ENHRY, CDR2 SYGVKD, per germline. V was pared by 6 bases and J by 4 bases, with 17 bases between. This CDR3 has 15 residues. CDR3 amino acids: CAISEQVLGADTQYF. CDR3 DNA sequence: TGTGCCATCAGCGAGCAGGTACTAGGGGCAGATACGCAGTATTTT.

V usage is TRBV28 and J usage is TRBJ1-2, with TRBD1 identical over 10 bases. V gave up 7 bases and J gave up 6 bases; unmatched junction bases: 2. The CDR3 consists of 12 residues. The germline gives CDR1 MDHEN, CDR2 SYDVKM. CDR3 loop: CASTGQGDGYTF. The DNA of the CDR3 is TGTGCCAGCACCGGACAGGGGGATGGCTACACCTTC.

This clone showed up just once. V and J are TRBV7-2 and TRBJ2-3; possible D gene TRBD2, 5 bases. Per germline, CDR1 SGHTA and CDR2 FQGNSA. The V end was cut by 4 bases, the J end by 0 bases, with 14 bases between. CDR3 size: 16 residues. The CDR3, as DNA: TGTGCCAGCAGCTGGGCGGGCCCATCAAGCACAGATACGCAGTATTTT. Translating gives CASSWAGPSSTDTQYF.

J is TRBJ1-1 and V is TRBV6-6; TRBD1 is a possible D gene (5 bases). This CDR3 is 14 amino acids long. The V and J ends lost 5 bases and 0 bases respectively, with 10 bases between them. Germline CDR1 reads MNHNY; CDR2 reads SVGAGI (reference sequence). CDR3 coding DNA: TGTGCCAGCAGTCGACAGTCCATGAACACTGAAGCTTTCTTT. Translated, it gives CASSRQSMNTEAFF.

V and J are TRBV6-5 and TRBJ2-1, with TRBD2 matching over 7 bases. Germline CDR1 reads MNHEY; CDR2 reads SVGAGI. This CDR3 has 16 amino acids. The V gene end was trimmed by 2 bases and the J gene end by 7 bases; junction bases not matched to a gene: 11. CDR3 nucleotide sequence: TGTGCCAGCAGTTACACCGGGACTATGGCCGGGAATGAGCAGTTCTTC. It encodes CASSYTGTMAGNEQFF.

The gene calls are TRBV6-6 and TRBJ1-4; D gene ambiguous. The germline gives CDR1 MNHNY, CDR2 SVGAGI (reference sequence). V lost 2 bases to trimming and J lost 0 bases, with 7 bases between them. The length of the CDR3 is 15 residues. CDR3 sequence reads: CASSYPVTTNEKLFF. The CDR3 bases are TGTGCCAGCAGTTACCCGGTTACAACTAATGAAAAACTGTTTTTT.

This clone appeared a few times. The V and J genes are TRBV4-1 and TRBJ2-5; D call uncertain. The CDR3 consists of 14 residues. Trimming removed 5 bases at V and 5 bases at J, with 15 bases between. The germline V gene has CDR1 MGHRA and CDR2 YSYEKL. The CDR3 protein is CASSSPTRSETQYF. CDR3 sequence (DNA): TGCGCCAGCAGCTCCCCCACACGATCGGAGACCCAGTACTTC.

This chain connects TRBV6-1 to TRBJ2-7; D unresolved. The germline V and J ends were trimmed by 5 bases and 3 bases, with 11 bases remaining between them. This CDR3 is built from 13 residues. Germline V gene data show CDR1 as MNHNS and CDR2 as SASEGT. CDR3 region: CASSFSGSYEQYF. DNA of the CDR3: TGTGCCAGCAGTTTTTCGGGTAGCTACGAGCAGTACTTC.

The chain uses TRBV5-1 and TRBJ1-4, with D perhaps matching TRBD1 (5 bases). Trimming cost V 0 bases and J 4 bases, with 13 bases left between them. The CDR3 extends over 16 amino acids. CDR1 SGHRS and CDR2 YFSETQ come from the germline V gene. The CDR3 sequence: CASSLVGGGSNEKLFF. DNA for the CDR3: TGCGCCAGCAGCTTGGTCGGCGGGGGGAGTAATGAAAAACTGTTTTTT. Full variable domain (missing parts from reference TRBV5-1 and TRBJ1-4): KAGVTQTPRYLIKTRGQQVTLSCSPISGHRSVSWYQQTPGQGLQFLFEYFSETQRNKGNFPGRFSGRQFSNSRSEMNVSTLELGDSALYLCASSLVGGGSNEKLFFGSGTQLSVL.

The chain couples TRBV7-3 to TRBJ1-1, with D tentatively TRBD1 (5 bases). The CDR3 extends over 13 amino acids. V dropped 6 bases and J dropped 1 base, with 9 bases sitting between them. Germline CDR1 reads SGHTA; CDR2 reads FQGTGA. In DNA, the CDR3 is TGTGCCAGCAGTGGGGGTAAGAACACTGAAGCTTTCTTT. Its protein product is CASSGGKNTEAFF. The variable domain in full, with the rest retrieved from reference TRBV7-3 and TRBJ1-1, is GAGVSQTPSNKVTEKGKYVELRCDPISGHTALYWYRQSLGQGPEFLIYFQGTGAADDSGLPNDRFFAVRPEGSVSTLKIQRTERGDSAVYLCASSGGKNTEAFFGQGTRLTVV.

About this clone: This may come from a read error, since a much larger clone is one base off. The rearrangement uses TRBV5-4 and TRBJ1-1; D not certain. This CDR3 has 11 amino acids. The V end was cut by 4 bases, the J end by 1 base, with 2 bases between. Germline-derived CDR1 and CDR2 are SGHNT and YYREEE (reference sequence). CDR3 amino acids: CASSRNTEAFF. CDR3 bases: TGTGCCAGCAGCCGGAACACTGAAGCTTTCTTT.

The CDR3 region is CASSPEANQPQHF. DNA of the CDR3: TGTGCCAGCAGCCCGGAGGCAAATCAGCCCCAGCATTTT. V usage is TRBV7-6 and J usage is TRBJ1-5; no definite D call. From germline, CDR1 is SGHVS and CDR2 FNYEAQ. The CDR3 covers 13 residues. V dropped 5 bases and J dropped 4 bases, with 9 bases sitting between them.